This is a list of T cell receptor beta chains from one sample in a study of blood T cells in healthy people across ages. TCRdb re-derived calls from the 5' RACE reads in MiXCR, one entry per CDR3 protein. The data contain more than 900,000 distinct CDR3 sequences, roughly 28% of them seen just once; the ten biggest clones take up roughly 10%. These data are also associated with another study on T cells of mothers and their children.

Sequenced: blood. The source of these receptors is a middle-aged woman in good health. Both conserved end residues are part of each CDR3. Expanded clones are given a class, and other clones once, few, many or no size at all.

TRBV5-6	few	TRBJ1-2	CASSDGTGYYGYTF
TRBV5-5	few	TRBJ2-4	CASSLIASYNEQYF
TRBV10-2	-	TRBJ2-3	CASSDLTDTQYF
TRBV6-6	many	TRBJ2-7	CASSWGQGYEQYF
TRBV12-3/TRBV12-4	few	TRBJ2-3	CASSFFPGTGGYTDTQYF
TRBV4-3	many	TRBJ2-7	CASSQETGGGFEQYF
TRBV28	few	TRBJ2-1	CASSQTGGGDEQFF
TRBV15	-	TRBJ1-2	CATQDPRHYGYTF
TRBV27	few	TRBJ1-1	CASSFDPRSGTEAFF
TRBV29-1	-	TRBJ2-1	CSVEDPGVDYNEQFF
TRBV7-2	many	TRBJ2-1	CASSLTVYNEQFF
TRBV6-2/TRBV6-3	many	TRBJ2-2	CASSYSLESGELFF
TRBV18	-	TRBJ2-5	CASSPPRGGETQYF
TRBV5-1	few	TRBJ1-6	CASSYRDREDSPLHF